This T cell receptor beta chain was sequenced for a study of T cells after yellow fever vaccination. As for the study in general: Fractions with few cells were prepared using SMART-Seq v4 Ultra Low Input.

There are a few counts of this clonotype. Its antigen is undetermined. Points from the study as a whole: A limited proportion of clonotypes was detected within both the CD4 and CD8 compartments. Peak timing came faster in the weaker secondary response, day 5 versus 15. Clones from primary vaccination mostly reappeared after the booster (less than 98% CD4, around 90% CD8).

The CDR3 runs to 13 residues. Germline V gene data show CDR1 as SGHTA and CDR2 as FQGNSA. V lost 4 bases, J lost 4 bases, and 7 bases lay in between. Using its own MiXCR run on the 5' RACE reads, TCRdb lists one record per CDR3 protein. The sample lists 450,000 to 550,000 distinct CDR3 sequences, about a fifth occurring once. The source is a young man who received the YFV17D yellow fever vaccine. This specimen consisted of PBMCs, obtained 15 days after the yellow fever booster vaccination. This rearrangement joins TRBV7-2 to TRBJ2-2; D remains unclear. The CDR3 DNA reads as TGTGCCAGCAGCTCCCTTCCCACCGGGGAGCTGTTTTTT. Translation gives CASSSLPTGELFF.